This T cell receptor (beta chain) stems from a study of blood T cell repertoires in COVID-19. Across the study: The United States, Italy and Spain supplied acute and convalescent COVID-19 samples. The analysed material was cDNA or gDNA that came from T cells, B-cell-depleted T cells, or PBMCs.

Germline V CDR1 and CDR2: SGHVS, FQNEAQ. The CDR3 loop spans 14 amino acids. V lost 3 bases to trimming and J lost 2 bases, with 10 bases between them. In the source study's methods: Nucleated cell number was recorded as an estimate derived from reference gene primer amplification. The method was immunoSEQ multiplex PCR; TCRdb's version includes in-frame clones alone and lacks a portion of them. That table furnishes V, J and clone size, whereas the DNA furnished D and trimming. The sample has just over 150,000 clones; around 93% are singletons. Patients at the Seattle site were enrolled during active infection and followed longitudinally.

The chain recombines TRBV7-8 with TRBJ2-5; D not certain. This TCR derives from a young man with COVID-19, enrolled during active disease. What was sequenced was peripheral blood. The DNA of the CDR3 is TGTGCCAGCAGCTTGCACAGTCAACAAGAGACCCAGTACTTC. This sequence encodes CASSLHSQQETQYF. The complete variable domain, with remaining parts taken from reference TRBV7-8 and TRBJ2-5, reads GAGVSQSPRYKVAKRGQDVALRCDPISGHVSLFWYQQALGQGPEFLTYFQNEAQLDKSGLPSDRFFAERPEGSVSTLKIQRTQQEDSAVYLCASSLHSQQETQYFGPGTRLLVL.